These 27 T cell receptor beta chains were all obtained from the same sample, sequenced in a study of T cell responses to AZD1222 COVID-19 vaccine. The table came from immunoSEQ multiplex PCR; TCRdb's copy has only in-frame clones and leaves some out. The sample shows 130,000 to 150,000 clones, just over 90% of them seen only once. Source: peripheral blood, taken on day 0 of AZD1222 vaccination. The receptors derive from an adult in good health.

This chain joins TRBV30 and TRBJ1-1; weak D call: TRBD1 (5 bases). Germline CDR1 reads GTSNPN; CDR2 reads SVGIG (reference sequence). Trimming removed 0 bases from V and 0 bases from J, with 11 bases in between. This CDR3 is 15 amino acids long. The CDR3 reads CAWSVPGGMNTEAFF. The CDR3 DNA sequence: TGTGCCTGGAGTGTACCGGGGGGGATGAACACTGAAGCTTTCTTT.

The chain carries TRBV4-2 and TRBJ2-5, with 11 bases fitting TRBD2. Unmatched junction bases numbered 12, after V lost 0 bases and J lost 9 bases. The CDR3 runs 17 residues. Germline values: CDR1 LGHNA, CDR2 YNFKEQ. The CDR3 spells CASSQDRGTSGPRPQYF. DNA of the CDR3: TGTGCCAGCAGCCAAGATCGAGGGACTAGCGGTCCCCGGCCCCAGTACTTC.

This chain joins TRBV12-3 or TRBV12-4 and TRBJ2-4, with D possibly being TRBD1 (6 bases). The CDR3 length is 12 residues. Trimming pared 5 bases from V and 9 bases from J, leaving 11 bases between. The CDR3 protein is CASSTGFTIQYF. CDR3 in DNA: TGTGCCAGCAGTACAGGGTTTACCATTCAGTACTTC.

V gene TRBV19 combines with J gene TRBJ1-1; D perhaps matches TRBD1 (6 bases). CDR1 is LNHDA and CDR2 is SQIVND in the germline V gene (reference sequence). The V end lost 7 bases, the J end lost 5 bases, and 20 bases lay between the germline ends. The CDR3 has 15 residues. In DNA, the CDR3 is TGTGCCAGTATCACCCCTCACGGGACACCGACTGAAGCTTTCTTT. Protein product: CASITPHGTPTEAFF.

The rearrangement uses TRBV6-5 and TRBJ2-3; 9 positions agree with TRBD2. The V gene end was trimmed by 6 bases and the J gene end by 2 bases; junction bases not matched to a gene: 6. Germline V CDR1 and CDR2: MNHEY, SVGAGI. The CDR3 runs 15 residues. The CDR3 bases are TGTGCCAGCAGCCTGCTAGCGGGGATCACAGATACGCAGTATTTT. Protein product: CASSLLAGITDTQYF.

V usage is TRBV7-6 and J usage is TRBJ2-7; 7 nucleotides line up with TRBD2. CDR1 and CDR2 (germline): SGHVS, FNYEAQ. With V trimmed by 4 bases and J by 0 bases, 6 bases remained unmatched. This CDR3 is built from 15 residues. CDR3 residues: CASSSIGTNSYEQYF. The CDR3 DNA sequence: TGTGCCAGCAGCTCGATAGGGACTAACTCCTACGAGCAGTACTTC.

This sequence joins TRBV19 and TRBJ1-1, with TRBD1 matching 11 bases. The length of the CDR3 is 15 residues. Trimming removed 4 bases from V and 4 bases from J; junction bases left unmatched: 5. Per the germline V gene, CDR1 is LNHDA and CDR2 is SQIVND (reference sequence). CDR3 residues: CASSTRDRGSTEAFF. Here the CDR3 DNA reads TGTGCCAGTAGTACGCGGGACAGGGGGAGCACTGAAGCTTTCTTT.

The rearrangement uses TRBV7-6 and TRBJ1-3, with D unclear. From germline, CDR1 is SGHVS and CDR2 FNYEAQ. CDR3 length equals 15 residues. V dropped 5 bases and J dropped 0 bases, with 11 bases sitting between them. Here the CDR3 DNA reads TGTGCCAGCAGCCTGGACGGGAGCTCTGGAAACACCATATATTTT. It is translated as CASSLDGSSGNTIYF.

The chain has TRBV7-9 and TRBJ2-3, with D possibly TRBD1 on 6 matching bases. Trimming removed 5 bases at V and 4 bases at J, with 13 bases between. CDR3 length: 14 amino acids. Looked up from germline, CDR1 is SEHNR and CDR2 is FQNEAQ (reference sequence). The CDR3 coding sequence is TGTGCCAGCAGCGAAGACAGGAGACCAGATACGCAGTATTTT. Its translation is CASSEDRRPDTQYF.

The chain recombines TRBV7-3 with TRBJ1-5; D is possibly TRBD1 (6 bases). Germline lookup yields CDR1 SGHTA and CDR2 FQGTGA. Trimming took off 5 bases at V and 1 base at J, with 12 bases between the two ends. The CDR3 is 15 amino acids. As DNA, the CDR3 is TGTGCCAGCAGCCTACAGGGAGGGAGCAATCAGCCCCAGCATTTT. Its protein is CASSLQGGSNQPQHF.

The gene calls are TRBV12-3 or TRBV12-4 and TRBJ1-6; weak D call: TRBD1 (6 bases). V was trimmed by 9 bases and J by 9 bases, leaving 15 bases between them. The CDR3 is 13 amino acids. The CDR3 nucleotides are TGTGCCAGGAGGGGGACTTCAGGTTCACCCCTCCACTTT. As protein: CARRGTSGSPLHF.

This clone was seen once. The CDR3 sequence: CASSLEHRVLNNSPLHF. The CDR3 bases are TGTGCCAGCAGCTTGGAACACCGGGTCCTCAATAATTCACCCCTCCACTTT. The chain has TRBV5-6 and TRBJ1-6, with D unclear. Germline CDR1 reads SGHDT; CDR2 reads YYEEEE. Trimming removed 0 bases at V and 5 bases at J, with 15 bases between. The CDR3 runs to 17 residues.

Here the CDR3 reads CASSPSAYNQPQHF. In DNA, the CDR3 is TGTGCCAGCTCACCGTCCGCCTACAATCAGCCCCAGCATTTT. The genes are TRBV18 and TRBJ1-5; D is unresolved. This CDR3 spans 14 amino acids. The germline V gene has CDR1 KGHSH and CDR2 LQKENI. V was trimmed by 3 bases and J by 3 bases, leaving 9 bases between them. The variable domain in full, completed from reference TRBV18 and TRBJ1-5, reads NAGVMQNPRHLVRRRGQEARLRCSPMKGHSHVYWYRQLPEEGLKFMVYLQKENIIDESGMPKERFSAEFPKEGPSILRIQQVVRGDSAAYFCASSPSAYNQPQHFGDGTRLSIL.

This clone was counted once. The CDR3 nucleotides read TGTGCCAGCAGTTTACACAGGAACACCGGGGAGCTGTTTTTT. It translates to CASSLHRNTGELFF. The V call is TRBV27, the J call TRBJ2-2; no clear D. The V gene's germline CDR1 is MNHEY and CDR2 SMNVEV (reference sequence). The germline V and J ends were trimmed by 2 bases and 1 base, with 5 bases remaining between them. The CDR3 has 14 amino acids.

V and J are TRBV2 and TRBJ2-2, with no clear D. The CDR3 length is 16 residues. Per germline, CDR1 SNHLY and CDR2 FYNNEI. Trimming took off 2 bases at V and 1 base at J, with 11 bases between the two ends. CDR3 sequence (DNA): TGTGCCAGCAGTGAATATTCGGCTCGGAACACCGGGGAGCTGTTTTTT. This encodes CASSEYSARNTGELFF.

The CDR3 nucleotides are TGCGCCAGCAGCTCGTACCAAGAGACCCAGTACTTC. This codes for CASSSYQETQYF. The rearrangement uses TRBV5-1 and TRBJ2-5; D not resolved. The V end lost 3 bases, the J end lost 0 bases, and 3 bases lay between the germline ends. The CDR3 is made up of 12 amino acids. The germline V gene has CDR1 SGHRS and CDR2 YFSETQ.

The genes are TRBV7-2 and TRBJ1-5; D is unresolved. CDR3 size: 15 residues. The germline gives CDR1 SGHTA, CDR2 FQGNSA. The V gene lost 3 bases and the J gene lost 0 bases, with 9 bases spanning the gap. The CDR3 region has the DNA TGTGCCAGCAGCTTCGGCGGATATAGCAATCAGCCCCAGCATTTT. This translates into CASSFGGYSNQPQHF.

J is TRBJ1-4 and V is TRBV6-5; 11 bases are shared with TRBD1. CDR3 length: 14 residues. Germline CDR1 is MNHEY and CDR2 is SVGAGI. After removal of 6 bases from V and 5 bases from J, the junction contained 2 bases not matched to a gene. CDR3 sequence (DNA): TGTGCCAGCAGCCGGGACAGGGGGAATGAAAAACTGTTTTTT. It translates to CASSRDRGNEKLFF.

The rearrangement links TRBV28 to TRBJ2-5; a possible D gene is TRBD1 (5 bases). CDR3 length: 15 residues. Trimming left V 2 bases short and J 3 bases short, with 13 bases between. CDR1 is MDHEN, CDR2 SYDVKM, per germline. The CDR3 is CASSLQGSPEETQYF. In nucleotides, the CDR3 is TGTGCCAGCAGTTTACAGGGATCACCCGAAGAGACCCAGTACTTC. Filled out from reference TRBV28 and TRBJ2-5, the complete variable domain reads DVKVTQSSRYLVKRTGEKVFLECVQDMDHENMFWYRQDPGLGLRLIYFSYDVKMKEKGDIPEGYSVSREKKERFSLILESASTNQTSMYLCASSLQGSPEETQYFGPGTRLLVL.

J is TRBJ2-1 and V is TRBV18, with no clear D. The CDR3 contains 14 residues. Deletions cut 3 bases from V and 1 base from J, with 7 bases between. Germline CDR1 is KGHSH and CDR2 is LQKENI. The DNA of the CDR3 is TGTGCCAGCTCACCGCTAGGGTCCTACAATGAGCAGTTCTTC. Amino acid sequence: CASSPLGSYNEQFF.

The chain carries TRBV19 and TRBJ1-2; no definite D call. CDR1 LNHDA and CDR2 SQIVND come from the germline V gene (reference sequence). V shed 5 bases and J shed 4 bases, with 17 bases lying between them. The CDR3 contains 15 residues. CDR3 nucleotide sequence: TGTGCCAGTAGTTTGGACGTGCGGTGGGGCTATGGCTACACCTTC. Amino acid sequence: CASSLDVRWGYGYTF.

The genes are TRBV7-3 and TRBJ2-1; 10 bases line up with TRBD2. CDR1 SGHTA and CDR2 FQGTGA come from the germline V gene. The CDR3 spans 15 residues. V gave up 1 base and J gave up 4 bases; unmatched junction bases: 1. DNA of the CDR3: TGTGCCAGCAGCTTAAATAGCGGGAGGTACAATGAGCAGTTCTTC. It specifies CASSLNSGRYNEQFF.

The chain employs TRBV4-2 and TRBJ2-6; a weak D match, TRBD1 (5 bases). Germline V gene sequence: CDR1 LGHNA, CDR2 YNFKEQ. Trimming removed 4 bases at V and 4 bases at J, with 11 bases between. The CDR3 has 15 residues. CDR3 bases: TGTGCCAGCAGCCCACAGGCGAGGGGGGCCAACGTCCTGACTTTC. Protein product: CASSPQARGANVLTF.

The chain carries TRBV3-1 (or the pseudogene TRBV3-2) and TRBJ2-6; D is uncertain. There are 16 residues in the CDR3. V lost 3 bases and J 0 bases, leaving 9 bases between the germline ends. The germline CDR1 and CDR2 sequences are LGHDT and YNNKEL (reference sequence). In DNA form, the CDR3 reads TGTGCCAGCAGCCAGCCAGAGTCCTCTGGGGCCAACGTCCTGACTTTC. Protein product: CASSQPESSGANVLTF.

The chain is built from TRBV12-3 or TRBV12-4 and TRBJ1-5; D perhaps matches TRBD1 (5 bases). This CDR3 is 13 amino acids long. V was clipped by 3 bases and J by 7 bases, with 10 bases between them. CDR3 DNA sequence: TGTGCCAGCAGTTTCAGGGAGCAGCAGCCCCAGCATTTT. Encoded protein: CASSFREQQPQHF.

The chain carries TRBV27 and TRBJ1-3; the D gene is possibly TRBD1 (5 bases). The V gene's germline CDR1 is MNHEY and CDR2 SMNVEV (reference sequence). This CDR3 region has 15 residues. V lost 6 bases to trimming and J lost 9 bases, with 21 bases between them. CDR3 residues: CASRGLQGAEGTIYF. The CDR3 DNA is TGTGCCAGCAGAGGCCTCCAGGGTGCCGAAGGCACCATATATTTT.

The CDR3 sequence: CASSFSGSNQPQHF. CDR3 nucleotides: TGTGCCAGCAGTTTTTCTGGGAGCAATCAGCCCCAGCATTTT. The chain uses TRBV27 and TRBJ1-5, with D unresolved. The V gene lost 3 bases and the J gene lost 1 base, with 7 bases spanning the gap. The germline CDR1 and CDR2 sequences are MNHEY and SMNVEV (reference sequence). The CDR3 spans 14 residues.